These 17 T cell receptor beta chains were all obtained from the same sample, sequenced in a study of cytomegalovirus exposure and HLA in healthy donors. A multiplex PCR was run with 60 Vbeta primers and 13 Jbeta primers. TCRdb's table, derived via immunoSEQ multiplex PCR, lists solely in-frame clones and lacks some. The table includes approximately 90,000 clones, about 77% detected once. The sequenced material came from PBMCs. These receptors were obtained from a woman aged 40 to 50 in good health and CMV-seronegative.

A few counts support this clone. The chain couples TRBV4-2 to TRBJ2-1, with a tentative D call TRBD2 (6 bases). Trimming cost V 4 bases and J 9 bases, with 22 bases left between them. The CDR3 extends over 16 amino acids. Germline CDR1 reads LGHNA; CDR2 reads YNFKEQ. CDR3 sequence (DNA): TGTGCCAGCAGCCCAACGCGGGACCAGGGTCTACTTGAGCAGTTCTTC. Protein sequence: CASSPTRDQGLLEQFF.

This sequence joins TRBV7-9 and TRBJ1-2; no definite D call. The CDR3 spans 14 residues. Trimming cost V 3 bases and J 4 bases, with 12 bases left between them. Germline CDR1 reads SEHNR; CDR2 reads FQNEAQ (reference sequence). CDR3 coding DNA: TGTGCCAGCAGCTTGGCAGGCAGCCCCTATGGCTACACCTTC. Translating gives CASSLAGSPYGYTF.

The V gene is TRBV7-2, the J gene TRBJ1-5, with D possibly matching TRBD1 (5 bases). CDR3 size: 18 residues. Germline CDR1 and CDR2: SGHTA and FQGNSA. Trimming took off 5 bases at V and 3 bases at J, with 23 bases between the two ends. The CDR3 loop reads CASSPRGRGLSFNQPQHF. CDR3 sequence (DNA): TGTGCCAGCAGCCCCCGGGGGAGGGGACTTAGTTTCAATCAGCCCCAGCATTTT.

CDR3 DNA: TGCAGCGTTCGACAGGGGCACACCGGGGAGCTGTTTTTT. Its translation is CSVRQGHTGELFF. V and J are TRBV29-1 and TRBJ2-2, with 8 bases fitting TRBD1. In germline, CDR1 is SQVTM, CDR2 ANQGSEA. The V segment lost 5 bases and the J segment 3 bases; nucleotides outside the gene matches: 2. The CDR3 contains 13 residues.

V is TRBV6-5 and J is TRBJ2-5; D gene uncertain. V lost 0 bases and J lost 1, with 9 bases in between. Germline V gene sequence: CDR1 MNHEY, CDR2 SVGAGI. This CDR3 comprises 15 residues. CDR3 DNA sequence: TGTGCCAGCAGTTACTCGGGCAGAGTCCAAGAGACCCAGTACTTC. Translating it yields CASSYSGRVQETQYF.

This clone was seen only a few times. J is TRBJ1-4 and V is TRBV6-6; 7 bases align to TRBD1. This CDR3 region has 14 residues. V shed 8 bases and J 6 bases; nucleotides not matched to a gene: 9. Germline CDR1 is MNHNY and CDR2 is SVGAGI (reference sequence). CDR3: CASGVRGLDEKLFF. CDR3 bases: TGTGCCAGCGGAGTCAGGGGGTTGGATGAAAAACTGTTTTTT.

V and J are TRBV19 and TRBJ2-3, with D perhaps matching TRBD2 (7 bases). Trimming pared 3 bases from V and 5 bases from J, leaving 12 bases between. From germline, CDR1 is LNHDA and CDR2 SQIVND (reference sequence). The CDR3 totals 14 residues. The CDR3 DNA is TGTGCCAGTAGTATTGGGGGGGCTGGAGATACGCAGTATTTT. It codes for CASSIGGAGDTQYF.

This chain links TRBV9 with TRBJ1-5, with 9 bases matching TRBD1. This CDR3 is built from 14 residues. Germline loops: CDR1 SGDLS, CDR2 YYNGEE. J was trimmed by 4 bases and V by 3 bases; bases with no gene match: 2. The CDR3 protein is CASSADRGNQPQHF. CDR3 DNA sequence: TGTGCCAGCAGCGCGGACAGGGGAAATCAGCCCCAGCATTTT.

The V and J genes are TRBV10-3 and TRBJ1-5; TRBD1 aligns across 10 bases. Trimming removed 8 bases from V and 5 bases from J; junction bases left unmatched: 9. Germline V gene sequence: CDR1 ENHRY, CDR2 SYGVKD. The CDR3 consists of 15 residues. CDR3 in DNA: TGTGCCATCGGGTCCCGGACAGGGGGTCATCAGCCCCAGCATTTT. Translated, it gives CAIGSRTGGHQPQHF.

The CDR3 sequence: CAISENGNYGYTF. The CDR3 DNA is TGTGCCATCAGTGAGAATGGCAACTATGGCTACACCTTC. V usage is TRBV10-3 and J usage is TRBJ1-2, with D unclear. Germline assignment: CDR1 ENHRY and CDR2 SYGVKD. This CDR3 contains 13 residues. V shed 2 bases and J shed 2 bases, with 6 bases lying between them.

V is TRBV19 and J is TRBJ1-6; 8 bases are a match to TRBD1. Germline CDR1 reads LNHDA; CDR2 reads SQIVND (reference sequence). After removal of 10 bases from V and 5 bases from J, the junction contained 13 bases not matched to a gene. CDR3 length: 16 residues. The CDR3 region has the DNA TGTGCCACCCATAACGGGCGGACAGGGAATAATTCACCCCTCCACTTT. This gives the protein CATHNGRTGNNSPLHF.

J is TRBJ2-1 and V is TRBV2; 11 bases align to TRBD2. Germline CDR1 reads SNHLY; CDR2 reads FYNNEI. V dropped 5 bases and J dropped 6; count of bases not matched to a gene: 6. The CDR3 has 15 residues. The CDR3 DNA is TGTGCCAGCAGTCACCAACTAGCGGGGGTCAATGAGCAGTTCTTC. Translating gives CASSHQLAGVNEQFF.

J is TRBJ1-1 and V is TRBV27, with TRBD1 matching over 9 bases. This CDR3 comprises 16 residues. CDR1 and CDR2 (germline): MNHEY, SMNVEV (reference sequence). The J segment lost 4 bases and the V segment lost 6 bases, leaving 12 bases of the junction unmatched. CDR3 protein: CASRKGTGSVSTEAFF. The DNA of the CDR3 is TGTGCCAGCAGGAAAGGGACAGGGTCTGTTAGCACTGAAGCTTTCTTT.

In DNA, the CDR3 is TGTGCCAGCAGCCAAGACAGGGGGAATTCACCCCTCCACTTT. The encoded protein is CASSQDRGNSPLHF. This chain joins TRBV5-6 and TRBJ1-6; TRBD1 agrees at 9 bases. This CDR3 has 14 residues. V lost 4 bases to trimming and J lost 7 bases; unmatched junction nucleotides: 3. CDR1 and CDR2 from the germline V gene are SGHDT and YYEEEE.

Here the CDR3 DNA reads TGTGCCAGCAGCGCCCGCGGGGACGGCCTTAATGAAAAACTGTTTTTT. It codes for CASSARGDGLNEKLFF. The rearrangement uses TRBV9 and TRBJ1-4, with D tentatively TRBD1 (5 bases). The CDR3 spans 16 residues. Trimming shortened V by 3 bases and J by 4 bases, and 16 bases separated the two germline ends. Germline-derived CDR1 and CDR2 are SGDLS and YYNGEE.

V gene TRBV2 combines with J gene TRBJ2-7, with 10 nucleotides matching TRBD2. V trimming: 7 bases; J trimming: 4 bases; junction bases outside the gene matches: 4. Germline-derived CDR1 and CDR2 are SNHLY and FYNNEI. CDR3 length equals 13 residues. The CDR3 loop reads CASNLLAGYEQYF. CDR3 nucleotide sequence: TGTGCCAGCAATTTACTAGCGGGGTACGAGCAGTACTTC.

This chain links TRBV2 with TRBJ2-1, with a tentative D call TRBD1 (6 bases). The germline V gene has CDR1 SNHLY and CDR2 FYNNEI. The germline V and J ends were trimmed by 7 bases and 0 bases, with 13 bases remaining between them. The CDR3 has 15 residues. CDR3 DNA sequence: TGTGCCAGCATAACACAGGGTAGCTCCTACAATGAGCAGTTCTTC. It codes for CASITQGSSYNEQFF.